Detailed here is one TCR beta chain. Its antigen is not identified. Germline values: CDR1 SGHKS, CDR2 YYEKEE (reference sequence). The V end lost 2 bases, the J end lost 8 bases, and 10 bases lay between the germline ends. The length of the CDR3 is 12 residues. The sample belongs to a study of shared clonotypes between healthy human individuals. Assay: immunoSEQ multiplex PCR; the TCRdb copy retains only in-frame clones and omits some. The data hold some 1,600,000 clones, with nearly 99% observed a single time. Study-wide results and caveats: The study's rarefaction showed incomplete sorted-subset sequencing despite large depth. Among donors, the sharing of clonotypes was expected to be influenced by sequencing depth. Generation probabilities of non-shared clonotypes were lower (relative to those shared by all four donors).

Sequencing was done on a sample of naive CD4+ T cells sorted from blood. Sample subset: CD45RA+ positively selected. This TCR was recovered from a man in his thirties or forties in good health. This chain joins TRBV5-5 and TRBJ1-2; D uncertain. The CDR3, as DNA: TGTGCCAGCAGCTTCGGCTCTATGGGCTACACCTTC. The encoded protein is CASSFGSMGYTF.